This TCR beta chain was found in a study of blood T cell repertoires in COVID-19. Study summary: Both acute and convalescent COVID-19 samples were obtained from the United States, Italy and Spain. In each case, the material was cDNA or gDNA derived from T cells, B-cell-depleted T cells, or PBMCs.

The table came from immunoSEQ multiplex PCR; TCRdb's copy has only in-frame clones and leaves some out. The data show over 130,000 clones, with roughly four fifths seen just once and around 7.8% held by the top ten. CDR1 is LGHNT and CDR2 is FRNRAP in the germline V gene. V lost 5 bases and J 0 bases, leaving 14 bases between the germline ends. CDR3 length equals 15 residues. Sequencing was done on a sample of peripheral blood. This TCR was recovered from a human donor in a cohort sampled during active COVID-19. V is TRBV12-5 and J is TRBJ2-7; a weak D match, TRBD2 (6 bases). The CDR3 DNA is TGTGCTAGTGGTATCCGGGACTTGAGCTCCTACGAGCAGTACTTC. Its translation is CASGIRDLSSYEQYF. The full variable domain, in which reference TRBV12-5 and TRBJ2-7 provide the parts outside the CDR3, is DARVTQTPRHKVTEMGQEVTMRCQPILGHNTVFWYRQTMMQGLELLAYFRNRAPLDDSGMPKDRFSAEMPDATLATLKIQPSEPRDSAVYFCASGIRDLSSYEQYFGPGTRLTVT.